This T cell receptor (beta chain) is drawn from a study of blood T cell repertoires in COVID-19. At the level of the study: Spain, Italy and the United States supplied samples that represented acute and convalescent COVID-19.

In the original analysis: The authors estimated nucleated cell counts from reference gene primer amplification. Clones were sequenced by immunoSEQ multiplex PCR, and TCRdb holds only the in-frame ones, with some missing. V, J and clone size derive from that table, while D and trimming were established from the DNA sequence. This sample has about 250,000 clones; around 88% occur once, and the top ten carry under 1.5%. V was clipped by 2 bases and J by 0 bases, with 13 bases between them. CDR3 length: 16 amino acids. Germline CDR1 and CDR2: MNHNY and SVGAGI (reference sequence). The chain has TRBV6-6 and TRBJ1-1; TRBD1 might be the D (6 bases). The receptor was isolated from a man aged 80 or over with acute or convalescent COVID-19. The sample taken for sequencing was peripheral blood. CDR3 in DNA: TGTGCCAGCAGTTACGGTAACAGGGCCCTGAACACTGAAGCTTTCTTT. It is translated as CASSYGNRALNTEAFF.